This T cell receptor beta chain was recorded in a study of cytomegalovirus exposure and HLA in healthy donors. As regards this clone: The target antigen is unknown.

Findings of the study overall: Within an earlier analysis, most TCR beta V segments proved productive either about 90% or about 30% of the time.

The CDR3 is 14 amino acids. Trimming removed 4 bases from V and 9 bases from J; junction bases left unmatched: 7. Germline CDR1 and CDR2: MNHEY and SMNVEV (reference sequence). 13 Jbeta primers and 60 Vbeta primers were used for the PCR. Per the original data handling: Some 10 million of tens of millions of unique TCR beta chains were shared, per a later count. Here immunoSEQ multiplex PCR was the method, and the copy in TCRdb shows in-frame clones only, minus some. V and J calls and clone size follow that table, whereas D and trimming were derived from the DNA. This table has approximately 220,000 clones, approximately 80% appearing once.

V gene TRBV27 combines with J gene TRBJ2-2; 8 bases agree with TRBD1. This sequence originates from a boy younger than 10 in good health and CMV-seronegative. Sequencing was carried out using PBMCs. CDR3 region: CASSSDRVQRELFF. CDR3 coding DNA: TGTGCCAGCAGTTCGGACAGGGTTCAGAGGGAGCTGTTTTTT.